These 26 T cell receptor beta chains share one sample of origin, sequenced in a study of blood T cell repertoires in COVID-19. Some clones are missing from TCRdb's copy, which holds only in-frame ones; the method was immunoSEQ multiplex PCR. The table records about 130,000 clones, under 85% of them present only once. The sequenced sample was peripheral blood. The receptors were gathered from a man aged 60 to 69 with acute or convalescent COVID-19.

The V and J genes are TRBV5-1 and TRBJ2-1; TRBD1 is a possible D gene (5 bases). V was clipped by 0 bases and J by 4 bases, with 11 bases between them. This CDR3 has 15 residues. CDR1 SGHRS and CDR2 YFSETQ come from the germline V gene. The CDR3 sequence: CASSLERGPYNEQFF. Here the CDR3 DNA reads TGCGCCAGCAGCTTGGAAAGGGGCCCTTACAATGAGCAGTTCTTC.

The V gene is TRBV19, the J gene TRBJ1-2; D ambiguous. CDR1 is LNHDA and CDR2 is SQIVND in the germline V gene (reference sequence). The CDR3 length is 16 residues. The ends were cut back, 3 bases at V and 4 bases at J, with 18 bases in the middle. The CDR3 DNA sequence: TGTGCCAGTAGTATCTACGCCCGGTTGGAGTCCTATGGCTACACCTTC. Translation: CASSIYARLESYGYTF.

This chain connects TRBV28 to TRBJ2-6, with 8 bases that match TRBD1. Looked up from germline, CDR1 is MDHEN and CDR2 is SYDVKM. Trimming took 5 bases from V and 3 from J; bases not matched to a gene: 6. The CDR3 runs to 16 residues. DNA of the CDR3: TGTGCCAGCAGTGGACAGGGCGATTATGGGGCCAACGTCCTGACTTTC. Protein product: CASSGQGDYGANVLTF.

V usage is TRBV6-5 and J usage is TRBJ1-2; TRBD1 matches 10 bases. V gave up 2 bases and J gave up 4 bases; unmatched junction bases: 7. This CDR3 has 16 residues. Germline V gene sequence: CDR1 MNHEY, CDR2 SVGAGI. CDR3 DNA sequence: TGTGCCAGCAGTTACGGGACAGGGGTACGGGGCTATGGCTACACCTTC. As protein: CASSYGTGVRGYGYTF.

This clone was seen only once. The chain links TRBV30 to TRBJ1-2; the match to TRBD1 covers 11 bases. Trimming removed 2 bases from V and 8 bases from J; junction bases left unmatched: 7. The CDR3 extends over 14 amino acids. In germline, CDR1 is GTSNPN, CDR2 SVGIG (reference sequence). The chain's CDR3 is CAWSPGQGAIGYTF. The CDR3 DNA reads TGTGCCTGGAGTCCAGGACAGGGGGCTATCGGCTACACCTTC.

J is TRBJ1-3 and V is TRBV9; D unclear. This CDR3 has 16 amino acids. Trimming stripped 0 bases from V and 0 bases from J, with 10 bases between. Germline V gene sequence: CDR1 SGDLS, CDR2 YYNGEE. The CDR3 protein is CASSVDEARSGNTIYF. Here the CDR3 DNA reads TGTGCCAGCAGCGTAGACGAAGCCCGCTCTGGAAACACCATATATTTT.

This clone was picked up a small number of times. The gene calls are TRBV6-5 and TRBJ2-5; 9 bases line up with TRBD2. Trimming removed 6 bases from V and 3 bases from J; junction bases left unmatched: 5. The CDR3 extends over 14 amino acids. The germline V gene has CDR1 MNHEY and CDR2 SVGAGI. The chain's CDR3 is CASRGGLAKETQYF. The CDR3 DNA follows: TGTGCCAGCAGGGGGGGACTAGCAAAAGAGACCCAGTACTTC.

The CDR3 region has the DNA TGTGCCAGCAGCCCCCCCTATAGCGGGAGGGCCGGAAAGCAGTACTTC. This sequence encodes CASSPPYSGRAGKQYF. The chain couples TRBV7-8 to TRBJ2-7; the match to TRBD2 covers 11 bases. V lost 5 bases, J lost 8 bases, and 14 bases stayed unmatched. The CDR3 consists of 16 residues. Germline CDR1 and CDR2: SGHVS and FQNEAQ.

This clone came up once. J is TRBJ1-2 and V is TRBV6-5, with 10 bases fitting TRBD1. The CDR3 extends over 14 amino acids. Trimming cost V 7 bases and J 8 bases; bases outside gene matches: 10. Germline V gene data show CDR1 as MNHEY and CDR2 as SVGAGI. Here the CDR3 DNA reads TGTGCCAGCATTCCACCGGGACAGGGGCACGGCTACACCTTC. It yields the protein CASIPPGQGHGYTF.

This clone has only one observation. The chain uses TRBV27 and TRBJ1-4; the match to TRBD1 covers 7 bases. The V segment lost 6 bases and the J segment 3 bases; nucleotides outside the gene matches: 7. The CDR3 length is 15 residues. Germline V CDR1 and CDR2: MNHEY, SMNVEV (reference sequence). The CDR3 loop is CASSRRGQANEKLFF. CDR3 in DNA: TGTGCCAGCAGCAGGAGGGGGCAGGCTAATGAAAAACTGTTTTTT. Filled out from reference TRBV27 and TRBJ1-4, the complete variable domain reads EAQVTQNPRYLITVTGKKLTVTCSQNMNHEYMSWYRQDPGLGLRQIYYSMNVEVTDKGDVPEGYKVSRKEKRNFPLILESPSPNQTSLYFCASSRRGQANEKLFFGSGTQLSVL.

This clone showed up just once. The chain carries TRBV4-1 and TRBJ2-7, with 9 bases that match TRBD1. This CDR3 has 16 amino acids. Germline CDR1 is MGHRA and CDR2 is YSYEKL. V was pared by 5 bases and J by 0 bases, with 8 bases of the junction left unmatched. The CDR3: CASSRVRTGDSYEQYF. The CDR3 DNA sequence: TGCGCCAGCAGCAGAGTCCGGACAGGGGACTCCTACGAGCAGTACTTC.

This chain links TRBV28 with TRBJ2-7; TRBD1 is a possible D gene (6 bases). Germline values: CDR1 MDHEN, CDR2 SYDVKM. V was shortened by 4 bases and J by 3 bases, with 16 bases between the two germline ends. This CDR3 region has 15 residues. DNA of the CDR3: TGTGCCAGCAGTTCACCGGGACAATGGTTCTACGAGCAGTACTTC. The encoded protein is CASSSPGQWFYEQYF.

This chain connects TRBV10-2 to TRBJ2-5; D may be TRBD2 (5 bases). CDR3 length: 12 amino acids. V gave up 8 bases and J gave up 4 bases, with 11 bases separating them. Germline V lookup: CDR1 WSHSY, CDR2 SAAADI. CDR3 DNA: TGCGCCAGCGGGAGCACCCGAGAGACCCAGTACTTC. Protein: CASGSTRETQYF.

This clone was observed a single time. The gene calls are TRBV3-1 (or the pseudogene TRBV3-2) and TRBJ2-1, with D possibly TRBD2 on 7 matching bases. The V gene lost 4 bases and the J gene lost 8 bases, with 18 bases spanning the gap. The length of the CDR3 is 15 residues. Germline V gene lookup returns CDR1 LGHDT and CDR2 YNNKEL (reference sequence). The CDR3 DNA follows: TGTGCCAGCAGCCCACGACTGGAGGGGGGGTATGAGCAGTTCTTC. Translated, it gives CASSPRLEGGYEQFF.

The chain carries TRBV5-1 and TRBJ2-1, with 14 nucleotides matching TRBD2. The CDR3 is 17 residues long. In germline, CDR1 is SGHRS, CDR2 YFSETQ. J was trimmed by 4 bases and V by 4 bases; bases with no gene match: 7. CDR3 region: CASSAGLAGALYNEQFF. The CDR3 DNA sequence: TGCGCCAGCAGCGCGGGACTAGCGGGAGCGTTGTACAATGAGCAGTTCTTC.

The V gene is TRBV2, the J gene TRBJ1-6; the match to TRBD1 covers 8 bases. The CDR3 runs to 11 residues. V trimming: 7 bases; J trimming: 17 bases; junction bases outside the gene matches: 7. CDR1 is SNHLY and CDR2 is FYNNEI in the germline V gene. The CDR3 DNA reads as TGTGCCAGCACCACGGACAGGGTAATCCACTTT. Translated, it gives CASTTDRVIHF.

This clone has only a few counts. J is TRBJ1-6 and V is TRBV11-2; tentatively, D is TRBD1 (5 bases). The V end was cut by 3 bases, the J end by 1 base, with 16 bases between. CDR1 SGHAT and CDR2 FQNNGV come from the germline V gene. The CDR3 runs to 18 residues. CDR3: CASSFPLGGRSYNSPLHF. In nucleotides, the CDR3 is TGTGCCAGCAGCTTCCCCTTGGGGGGGAGGTCCTATAATTCACCCCTCCACTTT.

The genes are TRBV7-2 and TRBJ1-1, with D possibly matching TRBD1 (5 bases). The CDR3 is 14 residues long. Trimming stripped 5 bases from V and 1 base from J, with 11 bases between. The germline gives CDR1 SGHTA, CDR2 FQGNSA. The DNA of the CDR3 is TGTGCCAGCAGCCTCAGGGTTGCGAACACTGAAGCTTTCTTT. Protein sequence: CASSLRVANTEAFF.

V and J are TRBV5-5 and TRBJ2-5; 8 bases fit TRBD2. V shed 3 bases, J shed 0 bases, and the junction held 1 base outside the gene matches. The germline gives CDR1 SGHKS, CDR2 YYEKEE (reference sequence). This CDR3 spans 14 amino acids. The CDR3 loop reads CASSSLADQETQYF. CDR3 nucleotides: TGTGCCAGCAGCTCACTAGCGGACCAAGAGACCCAGTACTTC.

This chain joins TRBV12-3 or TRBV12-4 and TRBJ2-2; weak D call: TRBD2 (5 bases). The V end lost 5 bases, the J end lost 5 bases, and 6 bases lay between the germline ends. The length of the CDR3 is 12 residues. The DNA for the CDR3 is TGTGCCAGCAGTCGAGGGACCGGGGAGCTGTTTTTT. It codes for CASSRGTGELFF.

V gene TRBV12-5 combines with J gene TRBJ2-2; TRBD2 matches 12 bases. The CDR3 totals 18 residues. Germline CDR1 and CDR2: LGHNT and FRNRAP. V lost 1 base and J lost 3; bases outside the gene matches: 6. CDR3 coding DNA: TGTGCTAGTGGTTTGGCGACTAGCGGGAGAACGGACACCGGGGAGCTGTTTTTT. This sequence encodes CASGLATSGRTDTGELFF.

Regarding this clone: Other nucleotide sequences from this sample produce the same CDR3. CDR3 amino acids: CASTSGYEQYF. CDR3 DNA sequence: TGTGCCAGCACTTCGGGGTACGAGCAGTACTTC. The chain joins TRBV28 to TRBJ2-7; D possibly corresponds to TRBD2 (5 bases). This CDR3 comprises 11 residues. V lost 7 bases and J lost 4, with 8 bases in between. Germline values: CDR1 MDHEN, CDR2 SYDVKM.

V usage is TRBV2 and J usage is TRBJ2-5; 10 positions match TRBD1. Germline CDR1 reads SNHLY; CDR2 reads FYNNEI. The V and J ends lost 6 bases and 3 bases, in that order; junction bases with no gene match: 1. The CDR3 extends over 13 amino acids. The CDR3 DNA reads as TGTGCCAGCAGAGGGACAGGGGAAGAGACCCAGTACTTC. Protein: CASRGTGEETQYF.

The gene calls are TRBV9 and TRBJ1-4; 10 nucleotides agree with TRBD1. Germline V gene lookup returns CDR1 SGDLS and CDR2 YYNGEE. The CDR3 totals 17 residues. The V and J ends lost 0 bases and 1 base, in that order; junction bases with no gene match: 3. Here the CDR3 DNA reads TGTGCCAGCAGCGTAGGACAGGGGGCAGGAACTAATGAAAAACTGTTTTTT. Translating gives CASSVGQGAGTNEKLFF.

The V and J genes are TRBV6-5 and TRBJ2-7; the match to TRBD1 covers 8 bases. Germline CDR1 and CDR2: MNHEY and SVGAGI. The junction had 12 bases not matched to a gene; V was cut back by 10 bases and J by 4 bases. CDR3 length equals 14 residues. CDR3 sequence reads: CATSPGQVTYEQYF. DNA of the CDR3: TGTGCCACCTCACCGGGACAGGTTACTTACGAGCAGTACTTC.

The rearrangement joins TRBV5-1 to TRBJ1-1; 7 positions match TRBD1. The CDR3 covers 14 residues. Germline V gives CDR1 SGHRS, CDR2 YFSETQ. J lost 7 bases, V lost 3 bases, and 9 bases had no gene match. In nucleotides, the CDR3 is TGCGCCAGCAGCTGGGACAGACCTCCCGGTGAAGCTTTCTTT. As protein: CASSWDRPPGEAFF.